The clone carrying this T cell receptor beta chain was seen many times. Per the germline V gene, CDR1 is SQVTM and CDR2 is ANQGSEA. The CDR3 loop spans 12 amino acids. Trimming cost V 3 bases and J 8 bases; bases outside gene matches: 3. Disease was node-negative on CT and PET/CT in all patients; none had prior chemotherapy, radiotherapy or other malignancies. Researchers used two-round multiplex PCR to amplify TCR beta CDR3 starting from genomic DNA. Gene-specific primers for each TRBV and TRBJ gene drove first-round PCR. TCRdb re-called the multiplex PCR reads with MiXCR, one entry per CDR3 protein. The sample carries about 31,000 distinct CDR3 sequences, 25% to 40% recorded once. These data belong to a study of prognosis after radiotherapy for stage I lung cancer. Study details: The patient group included nobody who received concurrent therapy with stereotactic body radiotherapy.

The specimen was PBMCs, collected before or after stereotactic body radiation therapy (not recorded which). The source of this sequence is a donor aged 50 or older with non-small cell lung cancer. The chain joins TRBV29-1 to TRBJ2-1, with 8 bases aligning to TRBD1. The CDR3, as DNA: TGCAGCGTTGATCAGGGGGCGTATGAGCAGTTCTTC. It encodes CSVDQGAYEQFF.